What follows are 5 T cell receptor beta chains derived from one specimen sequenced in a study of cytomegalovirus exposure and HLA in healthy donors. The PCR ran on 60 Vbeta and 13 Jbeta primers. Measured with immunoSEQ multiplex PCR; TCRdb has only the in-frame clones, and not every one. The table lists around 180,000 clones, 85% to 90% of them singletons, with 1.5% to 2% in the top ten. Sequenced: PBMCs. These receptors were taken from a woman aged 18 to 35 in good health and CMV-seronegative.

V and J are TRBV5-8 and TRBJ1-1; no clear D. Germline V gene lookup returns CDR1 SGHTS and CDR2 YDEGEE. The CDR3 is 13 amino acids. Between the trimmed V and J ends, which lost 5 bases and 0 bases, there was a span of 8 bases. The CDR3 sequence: CASSTAMNTEAFF. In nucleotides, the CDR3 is TGTGCCAGCAGTACTGCGATGAACACTGAAGCTTTCTTT.

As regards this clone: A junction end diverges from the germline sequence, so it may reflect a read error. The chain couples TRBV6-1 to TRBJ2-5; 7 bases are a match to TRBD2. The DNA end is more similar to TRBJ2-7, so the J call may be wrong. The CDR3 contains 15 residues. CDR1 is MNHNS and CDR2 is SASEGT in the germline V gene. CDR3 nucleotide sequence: TGTGCCAGCAGGGAAGGCGGGGGTTCCGGTTACGAGCAGTACTTC. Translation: CASREGGGSGYEQYF.

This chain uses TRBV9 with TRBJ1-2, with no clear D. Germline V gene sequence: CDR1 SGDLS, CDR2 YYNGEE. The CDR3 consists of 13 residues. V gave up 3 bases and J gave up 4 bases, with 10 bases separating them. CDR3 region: CASSGGEGYGYTF. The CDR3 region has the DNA TGTGCCAGCAGCGGCGGGGAGGGCTATGGCTACACCTTC.

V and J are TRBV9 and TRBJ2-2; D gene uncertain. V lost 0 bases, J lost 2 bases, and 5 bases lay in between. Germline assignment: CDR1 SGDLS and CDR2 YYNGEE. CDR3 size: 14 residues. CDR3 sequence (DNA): TGTGCCAGCAGCGTAGCAAGCAACACCGGGGAGCTGTTTTTT. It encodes CASSVASNTGELFF.

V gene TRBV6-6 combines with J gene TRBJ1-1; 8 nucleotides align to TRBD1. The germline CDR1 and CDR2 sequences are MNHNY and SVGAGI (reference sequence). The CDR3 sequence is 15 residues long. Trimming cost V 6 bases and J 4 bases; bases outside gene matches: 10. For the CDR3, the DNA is TGTGCCAGCAGATTAAGGACAGGGTATGGCACTGAAGCTTTCTTT. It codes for CASRLRTGYGTEAFF.